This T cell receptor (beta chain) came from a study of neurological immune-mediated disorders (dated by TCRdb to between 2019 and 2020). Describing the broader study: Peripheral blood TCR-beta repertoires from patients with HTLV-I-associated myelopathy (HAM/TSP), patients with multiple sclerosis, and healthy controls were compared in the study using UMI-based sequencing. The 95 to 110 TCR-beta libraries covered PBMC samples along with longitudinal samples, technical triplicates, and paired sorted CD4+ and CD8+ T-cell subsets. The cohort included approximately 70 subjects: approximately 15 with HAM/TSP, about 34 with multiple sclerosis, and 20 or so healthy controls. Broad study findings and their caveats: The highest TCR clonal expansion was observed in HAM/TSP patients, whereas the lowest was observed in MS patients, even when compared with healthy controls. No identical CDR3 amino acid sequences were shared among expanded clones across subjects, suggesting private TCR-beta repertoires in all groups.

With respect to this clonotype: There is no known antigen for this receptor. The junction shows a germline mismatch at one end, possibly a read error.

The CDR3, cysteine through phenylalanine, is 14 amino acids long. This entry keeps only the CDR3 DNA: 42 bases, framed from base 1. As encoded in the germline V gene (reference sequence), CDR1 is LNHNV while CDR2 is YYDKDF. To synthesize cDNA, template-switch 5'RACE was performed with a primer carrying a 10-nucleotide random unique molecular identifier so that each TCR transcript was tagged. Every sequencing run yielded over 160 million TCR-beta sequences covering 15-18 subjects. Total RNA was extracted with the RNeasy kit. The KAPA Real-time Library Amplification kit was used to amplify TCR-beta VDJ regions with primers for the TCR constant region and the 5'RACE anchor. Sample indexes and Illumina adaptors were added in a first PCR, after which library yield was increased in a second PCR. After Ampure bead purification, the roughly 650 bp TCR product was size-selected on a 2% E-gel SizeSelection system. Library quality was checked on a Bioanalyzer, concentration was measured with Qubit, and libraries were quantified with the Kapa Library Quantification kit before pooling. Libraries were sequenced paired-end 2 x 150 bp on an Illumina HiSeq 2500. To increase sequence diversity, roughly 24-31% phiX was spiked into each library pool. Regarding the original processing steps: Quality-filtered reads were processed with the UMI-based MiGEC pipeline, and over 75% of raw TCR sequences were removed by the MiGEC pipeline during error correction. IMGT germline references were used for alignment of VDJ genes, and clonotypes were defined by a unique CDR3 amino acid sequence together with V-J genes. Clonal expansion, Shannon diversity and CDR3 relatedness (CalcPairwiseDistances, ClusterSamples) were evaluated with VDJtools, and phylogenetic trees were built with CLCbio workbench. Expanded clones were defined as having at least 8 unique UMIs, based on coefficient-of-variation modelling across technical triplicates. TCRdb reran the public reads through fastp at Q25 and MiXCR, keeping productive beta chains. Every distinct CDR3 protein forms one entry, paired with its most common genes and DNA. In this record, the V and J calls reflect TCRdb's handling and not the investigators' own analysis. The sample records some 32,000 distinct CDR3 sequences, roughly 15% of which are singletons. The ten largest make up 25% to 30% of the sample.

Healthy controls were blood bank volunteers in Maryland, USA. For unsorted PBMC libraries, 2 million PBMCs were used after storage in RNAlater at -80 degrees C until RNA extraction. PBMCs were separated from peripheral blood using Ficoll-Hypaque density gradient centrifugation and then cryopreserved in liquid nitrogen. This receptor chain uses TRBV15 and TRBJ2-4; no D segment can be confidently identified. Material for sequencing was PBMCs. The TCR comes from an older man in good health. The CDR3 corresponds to CATSRVLSGYIQYF. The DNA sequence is TGTGCCACCAGTAGAGTCCTGTCTGGGTACATTCAGTACTTC.